Following are 27 T cell receptor beta chains from one sample sequenced in a study of Graves' ophthalmopathy and Graves' hyperthyroidism listed by TCRdb under 2018. For sequencing, an Illumina HiSeq 2000 was employed. TCR beta CDR3 regions were amplified from RNA transcripts for repertoire sequencing. The first round of RT-PCR was done with HTBI primers and the Qiagen OneStep RT-PCR kit, and was followed by a second round of multiplex PCR, then size selection and purification. The raw public data were reprocessed by TCRdb itself: fastp quality trimming at Q25, MiXCR clonotype calling, in-frame beta chains only. Rows with a matching CDR3 protein are joined into one entry that keeps the most common DNA and genes. The sample yields 500,000 to 700,000 distinct CDR3 sequences; 22% were counted once. The biggest ten clones account for 7.1% of the sample. The sequencing input was peripheral blood. Receptors originate from a young woman with stable Graves' hyperthyroidism. Some clones in this sample may be carry-over from other donors' samples. Donor details come from another sample of the same person, matched by shared clones.

V and J are TRBV27 and TRBJ2-7, with D maybe TRBD2 (6 bases). The V gene's germline CDR1 is MNHEY and CDR2 SMNVEV (reference sequence). This CDR3 spans 11 amino acids. V was trimmed by 8 bases and J by 6 bases, leaving 11 bases between them. CDR3 protein: CASHTGGEQYF. CDR3 DNA sequence: TGTGCCAGCCATACCGGGGGCGAGCAGTACTTC.

This clonotype was seen ten or more times. This sequence joins TRBV7-8 and TRBJ2-5; D is unclear. The germline V gene has CDR1 SGHVS and CDR2 FQNEAQ. Trimming removed 2 bases from V and 4 bases from J, with 14 bases in between. The CDR3 sequence is 15 residues long. CDR3 bases: TGTGCCAGCAGCTTAAAGGGTTGGGTAGTAGAGACCCAGTACTTC. Translating gives CASSLKGWVVETQYF.

Ten or more counts support this clonotype. The V call is TRBV9, the J call TRBJ2-5; D possibly matches TRBD1 or TRBD2 (6 bases each). V shed 4 bases and J shed 2 bases, with 18 bases lying between them. The CDR3 length is 16 residues. Per germline, CDR1 SGDLS and CDR2 YYNGEE. CDR3 amino acids: CASSPVEGGLQETQYF. For the CDR3, the DNA is TGTGCCAGCAGCCCGGTCGAGGGGGGTTTGCAAGAGACCCAGTACTTC.

This clonotype occurred many times. The chain couples TRBV4-1 to TRBJ1-2; D might be TRBD1 (6 bases). Germline values: CDR1 MGHRA, CDR2 YSYEKL. The CDR3 is made up of 16 amino acids. V lost 0 bases and J 7 bases, leaving 18 bases between the germline ends. CDR3 amino acids: CASSQELAGAKGGYTF. The CDR3 DNA is TGCGCCAGCAGCCAAGAACTCGCAGGGGCCAAGGGTGGCTACACCTTC.

This clonotype occurred many times. The CDR3 spells CASSPGPNSWNTEAFF. In DNA form, the CDR3 reads TGTGCCAGTAGCCCAGGCCCCAACTCCTGGAACACTGAAGCTTTCTTT. The chain has TRBV19 and TRBJ1-1; D ambiguous. This CDR3 has 16 amino acids. V was pared by 6 bases and J by 1 base, with 18 bases between. Germline V lookup: CDR1 LNHDA, CDR2 SQIVND (reference sequence).

Only a few counts were recorded for this clonotype. The V gene is TRBV4-1, the J gene TRBJ1-5, with unresolved D. Trimming shortened V by 4 bases and J by 4 bases, and 14 bases separated the two germline ends. The V gene's germline CDR1 is MGHRA and CDR2 YSYEKL. The CDR3 is 15 residues long. The CDR3 spells CASSPSSQRNQPQHF. CDR3 in DNA: TGCGCCAGCAGCCCCTCGAGCCAGCGAAATCAGCCCCAGCATTTT.

This clonotype was detected ten times or more. The chain has TRBV5-1 and TRBJ2-5, with 8 bases identical to TRBD1. The V segment lost 4 bases and the J segment 4 bases; nucleotides outside the gene matches: 9. Germline-derived CDR1 and CDR2 are SGHRS and YFSETQ. The CDR3 runs 15 residues. The CDR3 reads CASSAGQGIRETQYF. The CDR3 nucleotides are TGCGCCAGCAGCGCCGGACAGGGTATACGAGAGACCCAGTACTTC.

This clonotype was counted only a few times. The V call is TRBV6-2 or TRBV6-3, the J call TRBJ2-7; D remains unclear. The germline gives CDR1 MNHEY, CDR2 SVGEGT. V dropped 2 bases and J dropped 2 bases, with 7 bases sitting between them. This CDR3 has 13 amino acids. DNA for the CDR3: TGTGCCAGCAGTTACCGGGTGGCCTACGAGCAGTACTTC. It is translated as CASSYRVAYEQYF.

In this sample, this clonotype turned up many times. An end of the junction does not agree with germline; a read error may underlie this. This chain joins TRBV3-1 and TRBJ1-5, with D perhaps matching TRBD1 (6 bases). From germline, CDR1 is LGHDT and CDR2 YNNKEL (reference sequence). CDR3 length: 14 amino acids. In nucleotides, the CDR3 is TGCGCCAGCAGCCAAGGGGGAGGTGGTCAGCCCCAGCATTTT. Its protein is CASSQGGGGQPQHF.

This clonotype was seen at least ten times. The V call is TRBV2, the J call TRBJ2-7, with 7 bases that match TRBD2. The CDR3 is 15 amino acids. The V gene end was trimmed by 6 bases and the J gene end by 2 bases; junction bases not matched to a gene: 10. Germline V gives CDR1 SNHLY, CDR2 FYNNEI. In DNA, the CDR3 is TGTGCCAGCAGCCTTCTAGCGGCTCTACCCTACGAGCAGTACTTC. It codes for CASSLLAALPYEQYF. The variable domain in full, with the rest retrieved from reference TRBV2 and TRBJ2-7, is EPEVTQTPSHQVTQMGQEVILRCVPISNHLYFYWYRQILGQKVEFLVSFYNNEISEKSEIFDDQFSVERPDGSNFTLKIRSTKLEDSAMYFCASSLLAALPYEQYFGPGTRLTVT.

This clonotype came up many times. The V call is TRBV20-1, the J call TRBJ2-7; the match to TRBD2 covers 9 bases. The CDR3 covers 18 residues. The germline CDR1 and CDR2 sequences are DFQATT and SNEGSKA (reference sequence). The junction had 17 bases not matched to a gene; V was cut back by 3 bases and J by 2 bases. The chain's CDR3 is CSARNRGFVAGVTYEQYF. DNA for the CDR3: TGCAGTGCTAGGAACAGGGGTTTTGTAGCGGGAGTAACCTACGAGCAGTACTTC.

The V call is TRBV7-2, the J call TRBJ1-6; D gene unclear. V lost 2 bases and J 9 bases, leaving 17 bases between the germline ends. Germline loops: CDR1 SGHTA, CDR2 FQGNSA. CDR3 length: 16 amino acids. CDR3 loop: CASSLYSGPNPSPLHF. The CDR3 coding sequence is TGTGCCAGCAGCTTATATAGCGGACCAAACCCTTCACCCCTCCACTTT. The variable domain in full, with the rest retrieved from reference TRBV7-2 and TRBJ1-6, is GAGVSQSPSNKVTEKGKDVELRCDPISGHTALYWYRQSLGQGLEFLIYFQGNSAPDKSGLPSDRFSAERTGGSVSTLTIQRTQQEDSAVYLCASSLYSGPNPSPLHFGNGTRLTVT.

This clonotype was observed at least ten times. The CDR3 sequence: CSARDKASGTLQETQYF. In DNA, the CDR3 is TGCAGTGCTAGAGATAAGGCTAGCGGGACCCTACAAGAGACCCAGTACTTC. The chain joins TRBV20-1 to TRBJ2-5, with 9 bases lining up with TRBD2. The CDR3 is 17 residues long. Germline V CDR1 and CDR2: DFQATT, SNEGSKA (reference sequence). The trim removed 0 bases at V and 2 bases at J, leaving 10 bases unmatched.

Concerning this clonotype itself: A much larger clone differs from this one at a single base, so this may be a read error. The V call is TRBV12-3 or TRBV12-4, the J call TRBJ2-4; a possible D gene is TRBD1 (5 bases). The CDR3 covers 13 residues. CDR3 amino acids: CASSWAGKSIQYF. In nucleotides, the CDR3 is TGTGCCAGCAGTTGGGCAGGGAAAAGCATTCAGTACTTC.

This clonotype was recorded many times. This sequence joins TRBV5-5 and TRBJ1-6; 8 bases agree with TRBD1. Germline CDR1 reads SGHKS; CDR2 reads YYEKEE (reference sequence). This CDR3 comprises 15 residues. Germline trimming cut 1 base from V and 8 bases from J; bases unmatched to any gene: 5. CDR3 bases: TGTGCCAGCAGCTTGATGGGACAGGAACATTCACCCCTCCACTTT. It is translated as CASSLMGQEHSPLHF.

V and J are TRBV24-1 and TRBJ2-2; 11 positions agree with TRBD2. The germline V gene has CDR1 KGHDR and CDR2 SFDVKD. V shed 5 bases, J shed 2 bases, and the junction held 9 bases outside the gene matches. This CDR3 is 18 amino acids long. The CDR3 loop is CATSALTSGGPNTGELFF. The CDR3 DNA reads as TGTGCCACCAGTGCCCTAACTAGCGGGGGACCTAACACCGGGGAGCTGTTTTTT.

This clonotype occurred a few times. This chain uses TRBV3-1 with TRBJ2-6, with D possibly matching TRBD2 (5 bases). Trimming shortened V by 5 bases and J by 0 bases, and 11 bases separated the two germline ends. Per the germline V gene, CDR1 is LGHDT and CDR2 is YNNKEL (reference sequence). The length of the CDR3 is 16 residues. The CDR3 loop reads CASSTWRSSGANVLTF. In DNA, the CDR3 is TGTGCCAGCAGCACCTGGAGGAGCTCTGGGGCCAACGTCCTGACTTTC.

This clonotype was detected ten times or more. The rearrangement uses TRBV11-2 and TRBJ2-5; 7 positions match TRBD1. Germline values: CDR1 SGHAT, CDR2 FQNNGV. The CDR3 extends over 16 amino acids. Unmatched junction bases numbered 9, after V lost 3 bases and J lost 2 bases. CDR3 loop: CASSFMTGMQQETQYF. Here the CDR3 DNA reads TGTGCCAGCAGCTTCATGACAGGGATGCAGCAAGAGACCCAGTACTTC.

For the CDR3, the DNA is TGTGCCAGCAGTGAAGAAGTAGTTAACACTGAAGCTTTCTTT. This encodes CASSEEVVNTEAFF. V and J are TRBV6-1 and TRBJ1-1; D remains ambiguous. The ends were cut back, 1 base at V and 2 bases at J, with 8 bases in the middle. From germline, CDR1 is MNHNS and CDR2 SASEGT. This CDR3 region has 14 residues.

This clonotype was found a few times. As DNA, the CDR3 is TGCAGTGCTAGAGGGACAAAGAACACCGGGGAGCTGTTTTTT. Its protein product is CSARGTKNTGELFF. The rearrangement uses TRBV20-1 and TRBJ2-2; perhaps TRBD1 as D (5 bases). Germline V gene lookup returns CDR1 DFQATT and CDR2 SNEGSKA (reference sequence). The CDR3 is made up of 14 amino acids. V was trimmed by 1 base and J by 1 base, leaving 7 bases between them.

This clonotype was seen at least ten times. V usage is TRBV6-1 and J usage is TRBJ1-5; 9 positions match TRBD1. Germline V gene data show CDR1 as MNHNS and CDR2 as SASEGT. The CDR3 runs 13 residues. The ends lost 8 bases at V and 6 bases at J; junction bases unmatched: 5. CDR3: CASDGTGIQPQHF. DNA for the CDR3: TGTGCCAGCGACGGGACAGGGATTCAGCCCCAGCATTTT.

This clonotype was recorded many times. The rearrangement joins TRBV6-5 to TRBJ1-6; 7 nucleotides match TRBD1. Germline V gives CDR1 MNHEY, CDR2 SVGAGI. CDR3 length: 15 amino acids. V trimming: 5 bases; J trimming: 9 bases; junction bases outside the gene matches: 10. DNA of the CDR3: TGTGCCAGCAGTAATCGTATGGACAGGCTTTCACCCCTCCACTTT. It yields the protein CASSNRMDRLSPLHF.

This clonotype was recorded many times. The chain carries TRBV20-1 and TRBJ2-7, with 7 bases matching TRBD1. Germline CDR1 is DFQATT and CDR2 is SNEGSKA (reference sequence). Losses at the gene ends were 0 bases for V and 3 bases for J; bases not matched to a gene: 8. This CDR3 has 15 residues. CDR3 in amino acids: CSARDLGTDYYEQYF. The CDR3 DNA reads as TGCAGTGCTAGAGATCTTGGGACAGACTACTACGAGCAGTACTTC.

This clonotype was seen more than once but under ten times. The V gene is TRBV7-3, the J gene TRBJ2-5; maybe TRBD2 (6 bases). V lost 3 bases and J 4 bases, leaving 15 bases between the germline ends. Germline CDR1 reads SGHTA; CDR2 reads FQGTGA. There are 15 residues in the CDR3. This CDR3 is CASSFEGGRGETQYF. The CDR3 nucleotides read TGTGCCAGCAGCTTCGAAGGAGGGCGGGGAGAGACCCAGTACTTC.

This chain links TRBV3-1 with TRBJ1-2; tentative D call: TRBD1 (5 bases). Looked up from germline, CDR1 is LGHDT and CDR2 is YNNKEL (reference sequence). V was pared by 0 bases and J by 4 bases, with 9 bases between. This CDR3 comprises 14 residues. The CDR3 DNA reads as TGTGCCAGCAGCCAAGAACAGGCCGCCTATGGCTACACCTTC. Translation gives CASSQEQAAYGYTF.

This clonotype was recorded a few times. A single base separates this from a much larger clone, so it may be a read error. V usage is TRBV11-2 and J usage is TRBJ2-4; the match to TRBD2 covers 8 bases. The CDR3 is 15 amino acids. Looked up from germline, CDR1 is SGHAT and CDR2 is FQNNGV. V lost 6 bases, J lost 5 bases, and 9 bases stayed unmatched. As DNA, the CDR3 is TGTGCCAGCAGTCCTCGCGGGGGGACCGAAAACATTCAGTACTTC. Residues: CASSPRGGTENIQYF.

This clonotype was picked up many times. The rearrangement links TRBV2 to TRBJ1-2; 8 positions agree with TRBD1. The CDR3 is 13 residues long. CDR1 and CDR2 from the germline V gene are SNHLY and FYNNEI. V shed 6 bases, J shed 4 bases, and the junction held 4 bases outside the gene matches. CDR3 nucleotides: TGTGCCAGCAGGAAAGGACAGGGCTATGGCTACACCTTC. This translates into CASRKGQGYGYTF. The full variable domain, with the rest looked up from reference TRBV2 and TRBJ1-2, is EPEVTQTPSHQVTQMGQEVILRCVPISNHLYFYWYRQILGQKVEFLVSFYNNEISEKSEIFDDQFSVERPDGSNFTLKIRSTKLEDSAMYFCASRKGQGYGYTFGSGTRLTVV.